This TCR beta chain was obtained from a study of blood T cell repertoires in COVID-19. Study information: From T cells, B-cell-depleted T cells, or PBMCs came the material, which was cDNA or gDNA.

Germline-derived CDR1 and CDR2 are LNHDA and SQIVND (reference sequence). Trimming cost V 5 bases and J 0 bases; bases outside gene matches: 13. This CDR3 contains 18 residues. This clone came up once. Assay: immunoSEQ multiplex PCR; the TCRdb copy retains only in-frame clones and omits some. The sample shows 95,000 to 150,000 clones, around 63% of them seen only once. The chain uses TRBV19 and TRBJ1-5, with 7 bases lining up with TRBD1. This clonotype was obtained from a woman between 65 and 79 years old with acute or convalescent COVID-19. Sequencing used peripheral blood. In DNA, the CDR3 is TGTGCCAGTAGTCCGGGGACAGTCAGCACGTCTAGCAATCAGCCCCAGCATTTT. As protein: CASSPGTVSTSSNQPQHF.